The 29 T cell receptor beta chains reported below all come from one sample, sequenced in a study of blood T cell repertoires in COVID-19. Libraries were prepared by immunoSEQ multiplex PCR; TCRdb keeps only in-frame clonotypes and omits some of them. This table holds 200,000 to 250,000 clones, approximately 84% found once. Sequencing used peripheral blood. Every receptor here comes from a middle-aged man who had recovered from COVID-19.

The chain joins TRBV5-1 to TRBJ2-7, with D perhaps TRBD2 (5 bases). V lost 4 bases and J 0 bases, leaving 8 bases between the germline ends. The CDR3 has 13 residues. In germline, CDR1 is SGHRS, CDR2 YFSETQ. CDR3 protein: CASSPGGSYEQYF. The CDR3 DNA follows: TGCGCCAGCAGCCCTGGAGGCTCCTACGAGCAGTACTTC.

V usage is TRBV29-1 and J usage is TRBJ1-6, with 11 bases matching TRBD1. The trim removed 5 bases at V and 10 bases at J, leaving 4 bases unmatched. The CDR3 has 13 residues. CDR1 and CDR2 from the germline V gene are SQVTM and ANQGSEA. In nucleotides, the CDR3 is TGCAGCGTTCGGGACAGGGGGACCTCACCCCTCCACTTT. This translates into CSVRDRGTSPLHF.

The chain links TRBV27 to TRBJ1-1, with TRBD1 as a possible D gene (6 bases). The CDR3 covers 14 residues. CDR1 is MNHEY, CDR2 SMNVEV, per germline (reference sequence). V was shortened by 2 bases and J by 7 bases, with 14 bases between the two germline ends. CDR3 nucleotide sequence: TGTGCCAGCAGTTTACGCAGAACAGGGCTTGAAGCTTTCTTT. The encoded protein is CASSLRRTGLEAFF.

The chain combines TRBV5-1 with TRBJ2-3, with 10 bases identical to TRBD2. This CDR3 has 16 residues. Trimming removed 1 base from V and 4 bases from J; junction bases left unmatched: 6. Germline loops: CDR1 SGHRS, CDR2 YFSETQ. In DNA, the CDR3 is TGCGCCAGCAGCTTGATGGCTAGCGGGAGAGCAGATACGCAGTATTTT. This codes for CASSLMASGRADTQYF.

The V call is TRBV9, the J call TRBJ1-2; TRBD1 matches 8 bases. This CDR3 is built from 15 residues. CDR1 SGDLS and CDR2 YYNGEE come from the germline V gene. The V and J ends lost 3 bases and 8 bases, in that order; junction bases with no gene match: 12. The CDR3 reads CASSAGGLGFFGYTF. CDR3 nucleotide sequence: TGTGCCAGCAGCGCAGGGGGCTTAGGATTTTTCGGCTACACCTTC.

This clone has only one observation. The gene calls are TRBV19 and TRBJ2-3, with TRBD2 matching over 12 bases. The germline V gene has CDR1 LNHDA and CDR2 SQIVND (reference sequence). J gave up 0 bases and V 1 base, and 2 bases lay outside the gene matches. CDR3 length: 17 residues. The DNA of the CDR3 is TGTGCCAGTAGTATAGGAGGACTAGCGGGGAGCACAGATACGCAGTATTTT. It encodes CASSIGGLAGSTDTQYF.

J is TRBJ2-3 and V is TRBV7-9, with unresolved D. CDR1 is SEHNR, CDR2 FQNEAQ, per germline (reference sequence). Trimming removed 8 bases at V and 3 bases at J, with 15 bases between. The CDR3 runs to 14 residues. The DNA for the CDR3 is TGTGCCAGCGGTCTTAGAGTCGGGACAGATACGCAGTATTTT. Amino acids: CASGLRVGTDTQYF.

The genes are TRBV24-1 and TRBJ2-1; TRBD2 agrees at 8 bases. The CDR3 is made up of 14 amino acids. With V trimmed by 7 bases and J by 8 bases, 9 bases remained unmatched. Germline lookup yields CDR1 KGHDR and CDR2 SFDVKD. This CDR3 reads CATRPGLASDEQFF. DNA of the CDR3: TGTGCCACCAGGCCCGGACTAGCTAGCGATGAGCAGTTCTTC.

This clone was observed a handful of times. The V and J genes are TRBV28 and TRBJ2-7; D gene uncertain. The CDR3 extends over 13 amino acids. From germline, CDR1 is MDHEN and CDR2 SYDVKM. V was clipped by 2 bases and J by 2 bases, with 7 bases between them. CDR3 loop: CASSLLAPYEQYF. CDR3 DNA sequence: TGTGCCAGCAGTTTACTGGCCCCCTACGAGCAGTACTTC.

CDR3 residues: CASSDTLAFGTDTQYF. DNA of the CDR3: TGCGCCAGCAGTGACACCCTAGCCTTTGGCACAGATACGCAGTATTTT. This chain connects TRBV10-2 to TRBJ2-3, with a possible D match to TRBD2 (5 bases). This CDR3 region has 16 residues. V lost 3 bases, J lost 1 base, and 14 bases lay in between. The germline V gene encodes CDR1 WSHSY and CDR2 SAAADI.

This rearrangement joins TRBV30 to TRBJ1-1; 7 bases are shared with TRBD1. The CDR3 has 13 amino acids. The V gene end was trimmed by 2 bases and the J gene end by 4 bases; junction bases not matched to a gene: 4. The germline CDR1 and CDR2 sequences are GTSNPN and SVGIG (reference sequence). The CDR3 DNA follows: TGTGCCTGGAGTAAACAGGGGTTCACTGAAGCTTTCTTT. It is translated as CAWSKQGFTEAFF.

The chain uses TRBV20-1 and TRBJ2-1; D is unclear. Looked up from germline, CDR1 is DFQATT and CDR2 is SNEGSKA (reference sequence). V lost 2 bases and J 7 bases, leaving 6 bases between the germline ends. There are 11 residues in the CDR3. CDR3 in DNA: TGCAGTGCTAGACAGAATAATGAGCAGTTCTTC. This gives the protein CSARQNNEQFF.

This clone was seen a few times. This sequence joins TRBV28 and TRBJ2-5; no clear D. Trimming stripped 3 bases from V and 5 bases from J, with 7 bases between. The CDR3 runs 12 residues. Germline-derived CDR1 and CDR2 are MDHEN and SYDVKM. The CDR3 region has the DNA TGTGCCAGCAGTTTGGCCAGTGAGACCCAGTACTTC. Translated: CASSLASETQYF.

V and J are TRBV18 and TRBJ2-5; no reliable D call. V was trimmed by 1 base and J by 1 base, leaving 7 bases between them. The CDR3 is made up of 14 amino acids. Germline lookup yields CDR1 KGHSH and CDR2 LQKENI. Written as DNA, the CDR3 is TGTGCCAGCTCACCACAGTCAGGCCAAGAGACCCAGTACTTC. Its protein product is CASSPQSGQETQYF.

The gene calls are TRBV19 and TRBJ2-1; D is possibly TRBD2 (6 bases). The CDR3 runs to 14 residues. Trimming removed 5 bases from V and 8 bases from J, with 16 bases in between. The germline CDR1 and CDR2 sequences are LNHDA and SQIVND (reference sequence). CDR3 DNA: TGTGCCAGTAGTCCGCAGGGACTGTTCGATGAGCAGTTCTTC. This sequence encodes CASSPQGLFDEQFF. The whole variable domain, filled in from reference TRBV19 and TRBJ2-1, reads DGGITQSPKYLFRKEGQNVTLSCEQNLNHDAMYWYRQDPGQGLRLIYYSQIVNDFQKGDIAEGYSVSREKKESFPLTVTSAQKNPTAFYLCASSPQGLFDEQFFGPGTRLTVL.

This clone was observed a few times. The rearrangement links TRBV27 to TRBJ2-7; D might be TRBD2 (5 bases). The germline V gene encodes CDR1 MNHEY and CDR2 SMNVEV (reference sequence). Trimming removed 6 bases from V and 5 bases from J, with 14 bases in between. The CDR3 runs to 13 residues. CDR3 nucleotide sequence: TGTGCCAGCAGGCGACGGACTGGCCACGAGCAGTACTTC. Translation: CASRRRTGHEQYF.

The chain uses TRBV28 and TRBJ2-7; a possible D gene is TRBD1 (6 bases). Between the trimmed V and J ends, which lost 2 bases and 7 bases, there was a span of 12 bases. The CDR3 length is 13 residues. Germline CDR1 is MDHEN and CDR2 is SYDVKM. CDR3 loop: CASSLDRIEEQYF. CDR3 in DNA: TGTGCCAGCAGTTTAGACAGGATCGAGGAGCAGTACTTC.

V gene TRBV7-9 combines with J gene TRBJ2-1, with a weak D call TRBD2 (6 bases). The CDR3 contains 16 residues. V lost 4 bases, J lost 5 bases, and 18 bases lay in between. Per the germline V gene, CDR1 is SEHNR and CDR2 is FQNEAQ (reference sequence). DNA for the CDR3: TGTGCCAGCAGCTCGTGGGGGGAGAGGGTCCACAATGAGCAGTTCTTC. This codes for CASSSWGERVHNEQFF.

The rearrangement joins TRBV7-9 to TRBJ1-1, with a possible D match to TRBD1 (5 bases). The ends were cut back, 6 bases at V and 1 base at J, with 18 bases in the middle. This CDR3 comprises 16 residues. CDR1 and CDR2 (germline): SEHNR, FQNEAQ (reference sequence). The CDR3, as DNA: TGTGCCAGCAGACCAGGCGCGGGGGGTGGGAACACTGAAGCTTTCTTT. Translated: CASRPGAGGGNTEAFF.

The chain employs TRBV6-6 and TRBJ1-5, with a weak D call TRBD1 (5 bases). Looked up from germline, CDR1 is MNHNY and CDR2 is SVGAGI (reference sequence). Trimming shortened V by 2 bases and J by 6 bases, and 17 bases separated the two germline ends. The length of the CDR3 is 16 residues. CDR3 nucleotides: TGTGCCAGCAGTTACGGGGCGGCCAATTATTTTCAGCCCCAGCATTTT. It translates to CASSYGAANYFQPQHF.

This clone was recorded at least ten times. V usage is TRBV19 and J usage is TRBJ1-1, with D possibly TRBD1 on 6 matching bases. The CDR3 has 15 residues. V shed 7 bases and J shed 2 bases, with 17 bases lying between them. Per germline, CDR1 LNHDA and CDR2 SQIVND (reference sequence). CDR3 sequence: CASTRFGQSNTEAFF. As DNA, the CDR3 is TGTGCCAGTACTAGATTTGGACAGTCTAACACTGAAGCTTTCTTT.

The chain carries TRBV11-3 and TRBJ2-1, with 10 bases fitting TRBD2. The germline CDR1 and CDR2 sequences are SGHNT and YENEEA. The V segment lost 3 bases and the J segment 8 bases; nucleotides outside the gene matches: 16. The CDR3 runs 18 residues. The DNA for the CDR3 is TGTGCCAGCAGCTTTTGGCTAGCGGGAGCTGTTATTGTCTATGAGCAGTTCTTC. This sequence encodes CASSFWLAGAVIVYEQFF.

This clone was detected a few times. This chain joins TRBV5-7 and TRBJ2-1; 10 bases agree with TRBD2. Being an ORF, TRBV5-7 has a function that is uncertain. The CDR3 runs to 16 residues. Trimming removed 1 base from V and 0 bases from J; junction bases left unmatched: 1. CDR3 loop: CASSLPSGSSYNEQFF. The CDR3 DNA follows: TGTGCCAGCAGCTTGCCTAGCGGGAGCTCCTACAATGAGCAGTTCTTC.

This chain links TRBV6-4 with TRBJ2-1, with 10 positions matching TRBD2. The CDR3 runs to 18 residues. V gave up 5 bases and J gave up 5 bases; unmatched junction bases: 15. Germline CDR1 reads MRHNA; CDR2 reads SNTAGT. Here the CDR3 DNA reads TGTGCCAGCAGTAGAGTCCCTAGCGGGGGCTCTCTACACAATGAGCAGTTCTTC. This translates into CASSRVPSGGSLHNEQFF.

The rearrangement uses TRBV27 and TRBJ2-7, with a weak D call TRBD1 (5 bases). This CDR3 spans 13 amino acids. CDR1 is MNHEY and CDR2 is SMNVEV in the germline V gene (reference sequence). V shed 6 bases and J shed 5 bases, with 14 bases lying between them. The CDR3 sequence: CASSLTTGDEQYF. CDR3 bases: TGTGCCAGCAGCCTCACTACAGGCGACGAGCAGTACTTC.

V gene TRBV19 combines with J gene TRBJ1-5; possible D gene TRBD1, 5 bases. With 3 bases removed from V and 4 bases from J, the gap between germline ends came to 13 bases. CDR3 length: 15 residues. Looked up from germline, CDR1 is LNHDA and CDR2 is SQIVND (reference sequence). The CDR3 region has the DNA TGTGCCAGTAGTATTGATCGTCGGGGGAATCAGCCCCAGCATTTT. It yields the protein CASSIDRRGNQPQHF.

The chain joins TRBV6-1 to TRBJ2-7; TRBD1 aligns across 7 bases. This CDR3 has 13 amino acids. Per germline, CDR1 MNHNS and CDR2 SASEGT. With 1 base clipped from V and 7 bases from J, the junction kept 4 bases outside the gene matches. The CDR3 nucleotides read TGTGCCAGCAGTGAAGATTTACAGGGGGAGCAGTACTTC. Its protein is CASSEDLQGEQYF.

A single count supports this clone. The chain uses TRBV27 and TRBJ1-6; D might be TRBD1 (6 bases). Germline V CDR1 and CDR2: MNHEY, SMNVEV (reference sequence). Deletions cut 2 bases from V and 6 bases from J, with 11 bases between. The CDR3 extends over 15 amino acids. CDR3 sequence: CASSLAGAPNSPLHF. Written as DNA, the CDR3 is TGTGCCAGCAGTTTAGCGGGGGCCCCTAATTCACCCCTCCACTTT.

The rearrangement joins TRBV3-1 (or the pseudogene TRBV3-2) to TRBJ1-1; D unclear. Trimming cost V 8 bases and J 5 bases, with 15 bases left between them. Germline V gives CDR1 LGHDT, CDR2 YNNKEL (reference sequence). CDR3 length equals 13 residues. The CDR3: CASAGTRYTEAFF. CDR3 DNA: TGTGCCAGCGCGGGAACCCGGTATACTGAAGCTTTCTTT.